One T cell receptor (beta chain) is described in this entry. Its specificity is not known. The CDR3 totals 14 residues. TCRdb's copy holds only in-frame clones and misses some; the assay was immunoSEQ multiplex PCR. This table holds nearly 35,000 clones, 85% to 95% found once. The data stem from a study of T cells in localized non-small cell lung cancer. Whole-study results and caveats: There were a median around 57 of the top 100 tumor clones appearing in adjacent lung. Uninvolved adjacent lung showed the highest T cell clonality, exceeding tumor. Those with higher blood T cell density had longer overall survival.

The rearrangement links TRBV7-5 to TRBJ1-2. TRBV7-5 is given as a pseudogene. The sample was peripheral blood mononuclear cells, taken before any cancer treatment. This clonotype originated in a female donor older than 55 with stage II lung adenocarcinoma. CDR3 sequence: CVRSGGASLWGYTF. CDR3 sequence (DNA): TGTGTCAGAAGCGGGGGGGCCTCCCTTTGGGGCTACACCTTC.